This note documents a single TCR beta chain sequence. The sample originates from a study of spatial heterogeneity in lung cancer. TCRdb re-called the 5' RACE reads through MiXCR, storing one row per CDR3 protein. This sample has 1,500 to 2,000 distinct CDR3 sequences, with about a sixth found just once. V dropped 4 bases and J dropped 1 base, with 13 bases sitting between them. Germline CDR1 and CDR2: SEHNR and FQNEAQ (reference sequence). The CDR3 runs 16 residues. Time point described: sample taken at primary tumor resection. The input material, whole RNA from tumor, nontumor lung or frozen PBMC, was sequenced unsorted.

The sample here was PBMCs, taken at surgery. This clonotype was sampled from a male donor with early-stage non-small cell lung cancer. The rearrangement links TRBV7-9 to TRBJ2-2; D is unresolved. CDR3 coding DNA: TGTGCCAGCAGCTCATGGAATATGGGGAACACCGGGGAGCTGTTTTTT. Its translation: CASSSWNMGNTGELFF. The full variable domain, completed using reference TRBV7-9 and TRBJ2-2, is DTGVSQNPRHKITKRGQNVTFRCDPISEHNRLYWYRQTLGQGPEFLTYFQNEAQLEKSRLLSDRFSAERPKGSFSTLEIQRTEQGDSAMYLCASSSWNMGNTGELFFGEGSRLTVL.